This record looks at one TCR beta chain sequence and its context. Antigen: not known. These data originate in a study of T cell repertoires in cytomegalovirus infection. Study-wide results and limits: The ex vivo response was dominated by HLA-C-restricted CMV-specific TCR beta clonotypes. Summed frequency of public TCR beta families distinguished CMV carriers with the relevant HLA.

TCRdb fed the reads into MiXCR, producing one record per CDR3 protein. The data show a few hundred thousand distinct CDR3 sequences, around 15% seen once. This CDR3 comprises 14 residues. Trimming removed 5 bases from V and 8 bases from J; junction bases left unmatched: 8. Germline V gene sequence: CDR1 SGHVT, CDR2 SQSDAQ. This clonotype was sampled from a human donor in good health (CMV status not recorded). Some clones in this sample may be carry-over from other donors' samples. The chain joins TRBV7-4 to TRBJ1-2, with TRBD1 matching 10 bases. The sample consisted of CD8+ T cells from PBMCs. The CDR3, as DNA: TGTGCCAGCAGCAAAACGGGACAGGGGCAGGGCTACACCTTC. Translation: CASSKTGQGQGYTF. Full variable domain (missing parts from reference TRBV7-4 and TRBJ1-2): GAGVSQSPRYKVAKRGRDVALRCDSISGHVTLYWYRQTLGQGSEVLTYSQSDAQRDKSGRPSGRFSAERPERSVSTLKIQRTEQGDSAVYLCASSKTGQGQGYTFGSGTRLTVV.